This T cell receptor beta chain is from a study of shared clonotypes between healthy human individuals. The repertoire was sequenced with immunoSEQ multiplex PCR; TCRdb's copy has only in-frame clones and lacks some. Of some 1,100,000 clones listed, around 78% are singletons. Unmatched junction bases numbered 11, after V lost 4 bases and J lost 0 bases. This CDR3 is 19 amino acids long. Germline values: CDR1 MGHRA, CDR2 YSYEKL. The TCR originated in a man younger than 30 in good health. Some clones in this sample may be carry-over from other donors' samples. The chain couples TRBV4-1 to TRBJ2-7; 14 bases agree with TRBD2. Source material: memory CD4+ T cells from PBMCs. The subset is: CD45RA-negative fraction. CDR3 loop: CASSPRLAGGPDSSYEQYF. The CDR3, as DNA: TGCGCCAGCAGCCCCCGACTAGCGGGAGGGCCGGACTCCTCCTACGAGCAGTACTTC.